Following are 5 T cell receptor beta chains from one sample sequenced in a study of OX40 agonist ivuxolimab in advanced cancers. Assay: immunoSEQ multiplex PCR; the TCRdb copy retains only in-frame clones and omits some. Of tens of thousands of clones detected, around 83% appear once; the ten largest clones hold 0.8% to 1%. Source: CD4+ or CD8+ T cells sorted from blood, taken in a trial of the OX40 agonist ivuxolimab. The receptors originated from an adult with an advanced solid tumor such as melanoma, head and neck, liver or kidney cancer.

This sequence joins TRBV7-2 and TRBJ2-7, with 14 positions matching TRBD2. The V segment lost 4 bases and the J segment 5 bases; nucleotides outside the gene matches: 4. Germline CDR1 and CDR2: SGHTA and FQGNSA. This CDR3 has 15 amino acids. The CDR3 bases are TGTGCCAGCAGCTCGGGACTAGCGGGAGTACACGAGCAGTACTTC. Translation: CASSSGLAGVHEQYF.

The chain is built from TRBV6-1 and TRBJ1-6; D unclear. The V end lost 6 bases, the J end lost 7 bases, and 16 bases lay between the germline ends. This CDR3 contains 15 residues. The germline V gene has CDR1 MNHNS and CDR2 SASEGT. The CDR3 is CASSGSPGGNSPLHF. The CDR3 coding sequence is TGTGCCAGCAGCGGATCTCCGGGAGGCAATTCACCCCTCCACTTT.

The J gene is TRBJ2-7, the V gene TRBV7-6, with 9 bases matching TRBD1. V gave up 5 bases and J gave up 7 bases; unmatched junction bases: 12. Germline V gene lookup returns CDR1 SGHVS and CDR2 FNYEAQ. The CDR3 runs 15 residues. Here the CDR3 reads CASSPRDRALGEQYF. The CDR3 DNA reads TGTGCCAGCAGCCCGCGGGACAGGGCTCTAGGGGAGCAGTACTTC.

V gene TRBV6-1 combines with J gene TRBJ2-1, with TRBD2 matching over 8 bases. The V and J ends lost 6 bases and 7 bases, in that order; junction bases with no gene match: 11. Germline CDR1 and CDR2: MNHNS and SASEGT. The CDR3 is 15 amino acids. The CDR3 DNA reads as TGTGCCAGCAGAGCGGGGGCCTCCCGGGTGAATGAGCAGTTCTTC. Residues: CASRAGASRVNEQFF.

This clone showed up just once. In nucleotides, the CDR3 is TGTGCCAGCAGCCTCGGACTAGCCTTCACCGGGGAGCTGTTTTTT. Its protein product is CASSLGLAFTGELFF. The chain combines TRBV5-6 with TRBJ2-2, with 8 bases fitting TRBD2. V trimming: 4 bases; J trimming: 4 bases; junction bases outside the gene matches: 6. The CDR3 loop spans 15 amino acids. Germline assignment: CDR1 SGHDT and CDR2 YYEEEE. The full variable domain, with the rest looked up from reference TRBV5-6 and TRBJ2-2, is DAGVTQSPTHLIKTRGQQVTLRCSPKSGHDTVSWYQQALGQGPQFIFQYYEEEERQRGNFPDRFSGHQFPNYSSELNVNALLLGDSALYLCASSLGLAFTGELFFGEGSRLTVL.